Detailed here is one TCR beta chain. Looked up from germline, CDR1 is SGHVS and CDR2 is FNYEAQ. This CDR3 comprises 14 residues. The V and J ends lost 3 bases and 4 bases respectively, with 11 bases between them. Here immunoSEQ multiplex PCR was the method, and the copy in TCRdb shows in-frame clones only, minus some. The data show hundreds of thousands of clones, roughly nine tenths seen once. The entry originates in a study of blood T cell repertoires in COVID-19. Study-level background: The origin of the acute and convalescent COVID-19 samples was the United States, Italy and Spain.

The rearrangement links TRBV7-6 to TRBJ2-3, with D perhaps matching TRBD2 (6 bases). Sequencing used peripheral blood. This TCR was sampled from a man aged 35 to 55 with acute or convalescent COVID-19. The CDR3 nucleotides are TGTGCCAGCAGCTTCAGCGGGCGTGCAGATACGCAGTATTTT. This encodes CASSFSGRADTQYF.